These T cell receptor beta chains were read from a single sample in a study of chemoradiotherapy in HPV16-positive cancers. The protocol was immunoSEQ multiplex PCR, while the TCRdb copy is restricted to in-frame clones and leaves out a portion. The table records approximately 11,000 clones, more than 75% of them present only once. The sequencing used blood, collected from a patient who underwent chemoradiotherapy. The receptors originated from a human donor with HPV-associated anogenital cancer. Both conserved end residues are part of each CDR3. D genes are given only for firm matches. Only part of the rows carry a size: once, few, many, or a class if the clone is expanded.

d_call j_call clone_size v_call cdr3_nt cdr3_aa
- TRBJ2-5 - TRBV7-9 TGTGCCAGCAGCTGGGGCTTTGAGACCCAGTACTTC CASSWGFETQYF
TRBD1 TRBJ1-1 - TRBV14 TGTGCCAGCGGACCCTGGACAGGGAGGGACACTGAAGCTTTCTTT CASGPWTGRDTEAFF
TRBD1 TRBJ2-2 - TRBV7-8 TGTGCCAGCAGCCAACAGGGGGTTAGGACCGGGGAGCTGTTTTTT CASSQQGVRTGELFF
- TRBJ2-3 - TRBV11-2 TGTGCCAGCAGCTTGGAGGCAGATACGCAGTATTTT CASSLEADTQYF
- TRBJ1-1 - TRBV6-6 TGTGCCAGCAGTTACCCCAATGCCGGCAATGAAGCTTTCTTT CASSYPNAGNEAFF
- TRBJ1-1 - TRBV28 TGTGCCAGCAGTTCAGCAAACACTGAAGCTTTCTTT CASSSANTEAFF
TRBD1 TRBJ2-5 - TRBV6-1 TGTGCCAGCAGTGATTTAGGCAGGGGGCGCAGGGAGACCCAGTACTTC CASSDLGRGRRETQYF
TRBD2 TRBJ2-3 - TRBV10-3 TGTGCCACGGCGGGGGGCACAGATACGCAGTATTTT CATAGGTDTQYF
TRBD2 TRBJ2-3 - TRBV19 TGTGCCAGTCGACTAGCGTCCACAGATACGCAGTATTTT CASRLASTDTQYF
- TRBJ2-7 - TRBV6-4 TGTGAGACCATAACCTACGAGCAGTACTTC CETITYEQYF
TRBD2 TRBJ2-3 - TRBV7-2 TGTGCCAGCAGCCTTCAGCGGGGGCGAGATACGCAGTATTTT CASSLQRGRDTQYF
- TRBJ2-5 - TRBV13 TGTGCCAGCAGCTTATTCGGTCAAGAGACCCAGTACTTC CASSLFGQETQYF
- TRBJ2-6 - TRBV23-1 TGCGCCAGCGCCGCCTCTGGGGCCAACGTCCTGACTTTC CASAASGANVLTF
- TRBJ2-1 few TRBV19 TGTGCCAGTAGTATAGGGGAGGCTGAGCAGTTCTTC CASSIGEAEQFF
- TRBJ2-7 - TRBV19 TGTGCCAGTAGTCCCAGGGGAGAGGACGAGCAGTACTTC CASSPRGEDEQYF
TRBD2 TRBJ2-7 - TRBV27 TGTGCCAGCAGGACTAGCGGGGGGATCTACGAGCAGTACTTC CASRTSGGIYEQYF
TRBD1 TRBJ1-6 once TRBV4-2 TGTGCCAGCAGCCAAGGACCCACGGGACAGGGTAATTCACCCCTCCACTTT CASSQGPTGQGNSPLHF
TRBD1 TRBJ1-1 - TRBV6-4 TGTGCCAGCAGTTTGACAGGGGACGGTCACACTGAAGCTTTCTTT CASSLTGDGHTEAFF
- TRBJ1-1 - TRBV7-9 TGTGCCAGCAGCCGCAATTCCGGGCAAACTGAAGCTTTCTTT CASSRNSGQTEAFF
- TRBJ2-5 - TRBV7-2 TGTGCCAGCAGCCGTGGACAGGAGGGGACCCAGTACTTC CASSRGQEGTQYF
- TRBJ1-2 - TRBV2 TGTGCCAGCAGTGGGGACGGGGGTGGCTACACCTTC CASSGDGGGYTF
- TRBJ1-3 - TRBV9 TGTGCCAGCAGCGTAACAGGGACTGCTGGAAACACCATATATTTT CASSVTGTAGNTIYF
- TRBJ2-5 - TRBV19 TGTGCCAGTAGCCACAGGGTCCCCCGGAGCGAGACCCAGTACTTC CASSHRVPRSETQYF
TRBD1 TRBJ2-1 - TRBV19 TGTGCCAGTAGTAACCTTGGGACAGAGTACAATGAGCAGTTCTTC CASSNLGTEYNEQFF
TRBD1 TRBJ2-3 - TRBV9 TGTGCCAGCAGTGAGACAGGGAGCCCAGATACGCAGTATTTT CASSETGSPDTQYF
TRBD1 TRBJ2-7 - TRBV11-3 TGTGCCAGCAGCGACGACGAAGGACAGGGGGCGGAAGAGCAGTACTTC CASSDDEGQGAEEQYF
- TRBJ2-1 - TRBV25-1 TGTGCCAGCAGCCCTGTGATAGGGGCGAACAATGAGCAGTTCTTC CASSPVIGANNEQFF
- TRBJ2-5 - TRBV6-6 TGTGCCAGCAGTTCCCCGACTAGTGGGACCCAGTACTTC CASSSPTSGTQYF
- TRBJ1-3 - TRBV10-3 TGTGCCATCAGGGTAACCTCTGGAAACACCATATATTTT CAIRVTSGNTIYF
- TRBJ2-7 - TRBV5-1 TGCGCCAGCAGCCCGACAGACTCCTACGAGCAGTACTTC CASSPTDSYEQYF
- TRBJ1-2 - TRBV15 TGTGCCACCAGCAGCGGGGAGGGGAAGGGTTACGGCTACACCTTC CATSSGEGKGYGYTF
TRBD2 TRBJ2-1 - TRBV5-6 TGTGCCAGCAGCTTGGCCGGGGGGAAAGAGCAGTTCTTC CASSLAGGKEQFF
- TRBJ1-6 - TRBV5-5 TGTGCCAGCGGGCTTTTTGATTCACCCCTCCACTTT CASGLFDSPLHF
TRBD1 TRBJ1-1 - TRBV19 TGTGCCAGTACCGGGACAGGGGACGGAACTGAAGCTTTCTTT CASTGTGDGTEAFF
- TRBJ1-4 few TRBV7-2 TGTGCCAGCAGCTTTGGGGCAGGGAATGAAAAACTGTTTTTT CASSFGAGNEKLFF